The clone carrying this TCR beta chain was found many times. The antigen is undetermined. Trimming left V 2 bases short and J 8 bases short, with 15 bases between. The CDR3 extends over 15 amino acids. Germline V gene lookup returns CDR1 MGHRA and CDR2 YSYEKL. The source of the sample is a study of CD8+CD57+ T cells in acquired aplastic anemia. Overall study findings and caveats: Patients and controls had in common twenty-nine CD8+ CDR3 sequences.

The template used for profiling TCR beta VDJ and CDR3 was genomic DNA. One entry per CDR3 protein results from TCRdb running MiXCR on the reads. The table lists some 140,000 distinct CDR3 sequences, about 48% of them singletons. By flow cytometry, patients selected for sequencing had shown an expansion of CD8+CD57+ cells. The TCR was taken from a human donor with aplastic anemia. The J gene is TRBJ1-4, the V gene TRBV4-1, with D hard to call. The sample taken for sequencing was sorted CD4+, CD8+, or CD8+CD57+ T cells (not recorded which) from PBMCs. CDR3 loop: CASSQTLGLSEKLFF. CDR3 nucleotides: TGCGCCAGCAGCCAAACCCTCGGACTCTCCGAAAAACTGTTTTTT.